This TCR beta chain was documented in a study of control samples from healthy donors and cancer patients (dated by TCRdb to about 2020). As regards this clone: Its binding antigen is unknown. Qualities for individual bases were not recorded, and no much larger clone is one base off.

The library relied on the immunoSEQ multiplex PCR assay. The immuneACCESS repertoire file appears here via TCRdb, limited to in-frame rearrangements. These files lack a portion of the clones; in checked studies, under half of the deficit traces to unresolved V genes, and the cause of the others is not known. A total of about 170,000 clones appear in this sample, 91% of them only once. Of the sample, more than 1.3% falls within the top ten clones. The receptor was isolated from a young woman in good health. Sequenced material: blood.

The sequenced DNA: TGTGCCAGCTCACCCGGACAGGGGGGAAACACCATATATTTT. This translates into CASSPGQGGNTIYF. The rearrangement joined TRBV18 to TRBJ1-3; 9 central nucleotides agree with TRBD1. The germline V end is reduced by 3 bases and the J end by 4 bases; junction bases left unmatched: 1. The CDR3 contains 14 residues, cysteine and phenylalanine counted. Left in the record is the CDR3 DNA by itself, 42 bases read in frame from the first base. As encoded in the germline V gene, CDR1 is KGHSH while CDR2 is LQKENI.